Sequencing of this TCR beta chain was carried out in a study of T cell repertoires in cytomegalovirus infection. MiXCR was run by TCRdb on the reads, yielding one entry per CDR3 protein. The sample has roughly 120,000 distinct CDR3 sequences; about 32% are singletons. Study-wide results and caveats: Summed frequency of public TCR beta families distinguished CMV carriers with the relevant HLA. CMV-specific TCR beta clonotypes restricted by HLA-C were the ones dominating the ex vivo response.

Details on this clonotype: Its antigen is unidentified.

With 0 bases clipped from V and 2 bases from J, the junction kept 7 bases outside the gene matches. The CDR3 runs to 17 residues. Germline V gene lookup returns CDR1 ENHRY and CDR2 SYGVKD. The clonotype was recovered from a human donor in good health (CMV status not recorded). Some clones in this sample may be carry-over from other donors' samples. The chain couples TRBV10-3 to TRBJ2-4, with 7 positions matching TRBD1. Sequencing used CD8+ T cells from cultured PBMCs, obtained from culture after CMV antigen stimulation. CDR3 region: CAISESKWTGTKNIQYF. For the CDR3, the DNA is TGTGCCATCAGTGAGTCGAAATGGACAGGTACCAAAAACATTCAGTACTTC.